These 2 T cell receptor beta chains were sequenced from one sample in a study of OX40 agonist ivuxolimab in advanced cancers. Produced via immunoSEQ multiplex PCR; TCRdb's table is partial and in-frame only. The sample shows approximately 50,000 clones, approximately 83% of them seen only once. Material: CD4+ or CD8+ T cells sorted from blood, obtained in a trial of the OX40 agonist ivuxolimab. All receptors derive from an adult with an advanced solid tumor such as melanoma, head and neck, liver or kidney cancer.

The rearrangement uses TRBV7-2 and TRBJ2-5; a possible D gene is TRBD1 (6 bases). Germline V gives CDR1 SGHTA, CDR2 FQGNSA. The V and J ends lost 3 bases and 5 bases respectively, with 16 bases between them. The CDR3 contains 15 residues. CDR3 sequence: CASSFIPQGGETQYF. DNA for the CDR3: TGTGCCAGCAGCTTCATCCCACAGGGTGGGGAGACCCAGTACTTC.

The count of this clone is one. J is TRBJ1-5 and V is TRBV5-1; unclear D gene. The V gene lost 0 bases and the J gene lost 0 bases, with 7 bases spanning the gap. The CDR3 is 15 amino acids. CDR1 SGHRS and CDR2 YFSETQ come from the germline V gene. CDR3 DNA sequence: TGCGCCAGCAGCTTGGGAACCTCTAGCAATCAGCCCCAGCATTTT. As protein: CASSLGTSSNQPQHF.